This T cell receptor (beta chain) is drawn from a study of shared clonotypes between healthy human individuals. Donors, without exception, were Caucasian adults residing in Nashville, Tennessee. The CDR3 loop spans 16 amino acids. Germline-derived CDR1 and CDR2 are MNHNY and SVGAGI (reference sequence). Trimming shortened V by 1 base and J by 6 bases, and 16 bases separated the two germline ends. The protocol was immunoSEQ multiplex PCR, while the TCRdb copy is restricted to in-frame clones and leaves out a portion. The repertoire holds approximately 500,000 clones, 60% to 80% seen once, with around 12% in the top ten.

This TCR came from a woman aged 40-49 years in good health. Some clones in this sample may be carry-over from other donors' samples. Material: PBMCs. This chain links TRBV6-6 with TRBJ2-1; a weak D match, TRBD2 (5 bases). This CDR3 reads CASSYFPSRPLNEQFF. CDR3 coding DNA: TGTGCCAGCAGTTACTTTCCTAGCAGGCCCCTCAATGAGCAGTTCTTC.